This T cell receptor beta chain was recovered during a study of neurological immune-mediated disorders. PBMCs numbering 2 million and stored at -80 C yielded the unsorted libraries. In the case of this clonotype: Its antigen is not known.

Looked up from germline, CDR1 is SEHNR and CDR2 is FQNEAQ (reference sequence). This CDR3 region has 14 residues. The V end lost 4 bases, the J end lost 7 bases, and 14 bases lay between the germline ends. General observations from the study: TCR-beta repertoires seemed private in all groups, with no expanded CDR3 amino acid sequences shared.

The cDNA was generated by 5'RACE with 10-nucleotide random UMIs. TCRdb fed the 5' RACE reads into MiXCR, producing one record per CDR3 protein. The sample contains approximately 82,000 distinct CDR3 sequences, 11% to 15% of which appear only once. This chain joins TRBV7-9 and TRBJ2-4, with D perhaps TRBD1 (5 bases). This clonotype originated in a woman aged 50 to 60 in good health. The sequenced material came from PBMCs. CDR3 nucleotide sequence: TGTGCCAGCAGCTCCGACTCAAAGGGGAACATTCAGTACTTC. Encoded protein: CASSSDSKGNIQYF.